Given below is one T cell receptor (beta chain) in context. The antigen is undetermined. This sample was included in a study of shared clonotypes between healthy human individuals. Study information: Donors were a couple of women and a few men aged 18 to 49. Each donor contributed plates that comprised three CD4 naive, three CD4 memory, two CD8 naive and one CD8 memory.

General study points: Read depth was anticipated to influence clonotype sharing among donors.

Generated by immunoSEQ multiplex PCR, the TCRdb table keeps only in-frame clones and is missing some. There are about 1 million clones in the sample; roughly 80% occur only once, and about 1.5% lies in the top ten. Subsets obtained from CD4+ cells comprised CD45RA+ naive and CD45RA-negative memory cells. This CDR3 spans 16 amino acids. Trimming removed 1 base from V and 0 bases from J; junction bases left unmatched: 3. CDR1 is SEHNR, CDR2 FQNEAQ, per germline (reference sequence). The sample consisted of memory CD4+ T cells sorted from blood. Stated subset: CD45RA-negative fraction. The receptor comes from a man younger than 30 in good health. The chain has TRBV7-9 and TRBJ2-7; 10 bases map to TRBD2. CDR3 nucleotides: TGTGCCAGCAGCTTAGGGGCTAGCGGGGGCTCCTACGAGCAGTACTTC. Translation gives CASSLGASGGSYEQYF.